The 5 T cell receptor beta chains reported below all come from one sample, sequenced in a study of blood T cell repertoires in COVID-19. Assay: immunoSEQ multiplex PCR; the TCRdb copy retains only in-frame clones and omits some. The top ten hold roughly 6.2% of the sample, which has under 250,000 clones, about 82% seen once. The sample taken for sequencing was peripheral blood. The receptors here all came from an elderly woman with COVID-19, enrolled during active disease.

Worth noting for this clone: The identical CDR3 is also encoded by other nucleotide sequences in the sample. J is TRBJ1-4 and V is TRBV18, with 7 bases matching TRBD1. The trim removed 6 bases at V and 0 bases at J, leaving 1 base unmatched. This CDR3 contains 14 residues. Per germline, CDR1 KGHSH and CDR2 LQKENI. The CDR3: CASSQGATNEKLFF. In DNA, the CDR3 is TGTGCCAGCTCGCAGGGGGCAACTAATGAAAAACTGTTTTTT.

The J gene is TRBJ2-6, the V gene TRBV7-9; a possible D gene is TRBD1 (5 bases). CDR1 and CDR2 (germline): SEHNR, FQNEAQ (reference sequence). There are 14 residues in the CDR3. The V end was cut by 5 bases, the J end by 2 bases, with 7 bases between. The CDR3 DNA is TGTGCCAGCAGCCCAGGGCCTGGGGCCAACGTCCTGACTTTC. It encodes CASSPGPGANVLTF.

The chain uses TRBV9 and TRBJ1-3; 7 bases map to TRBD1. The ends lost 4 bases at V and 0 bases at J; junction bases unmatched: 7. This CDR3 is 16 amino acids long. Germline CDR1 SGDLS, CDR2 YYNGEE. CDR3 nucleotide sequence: TGTGCCAGCAGCCCGGGACAGCTTTACTCTGGAAACACCATATATTTT. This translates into CASSPGQLYSGNTIYF.

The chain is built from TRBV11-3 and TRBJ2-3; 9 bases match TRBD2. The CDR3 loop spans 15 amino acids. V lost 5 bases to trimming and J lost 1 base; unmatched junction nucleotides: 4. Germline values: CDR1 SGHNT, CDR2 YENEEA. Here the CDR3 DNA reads TGTGCCAGCAGCCGTGCGGGGGGGGGCACAGATACGCAGTATTTT. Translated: CASSRAGGGTDTQYF.

The CDR3 region is CASRGQPPNTIYF. The CDR3 region has the DNA TGTGCCAGCAGGGGACAACCGCCAAACACCATATATTTT. The V gene is TRBV3-1 (or the pseudogene TRBV3-2), the J gene TRBJ1-3; D possibly corresponds to TRBD1 (6 bases). V dropped 6 bases and J dropped 6 bases, with 12 bases sitting between them. The germline V gene encodes CDR1 LGHDT and CDR2 YNNKEL (reference sequence). The CDR3 is 13 amino acids.